One T cell receptor beta chain is described in this entry. Its antigen is currently unknown. The isolated RNA, all of it, was reverse transcribed, so expressed TCRB transcripts were what got sequenced. The assay was immunoSEQ multiplex PCR, and TCRdb's table has in-frame clones only and misses some. Of approximately 400,000 clones in the sample, about 14% were seen once. The sample comes from a study of beta chain features in type 1 diabetes. The study's findings and limits: Among patients with Type 1 diabetes, TCRB CDR3s were moderately but significantly shorter in every one of the four CD4+ subsets. Compared with healthy donors, patients appeared to share more similar naive, central memory and regulatory TCRB repertoires. When cDNA is sequenced, cells with high TCR expression could be over-represented.

Cell sorting via CD45RO/CCR7/CD25/CD127/CD95/CD27 was performed to obtain CD4+ naive, central memory, regulatory and stem cell-like memory cells. The TCR originated in a woman between 18 and 30 years old in good health. Material for sequencing was naive CD4+ T cells from blood.

The CDR3 is CACPRGLDYGYTF. The CDR3 bases are TGTGCCTGCCCCAGGGGGCTTGACTATGGCTACACCTTC. The chain links TRBV30 to TRBJ1-2, with 8 positions matching TRBD1. V lost 6 bases to trimming and J lost 3 bases; unmatched junction nucleotides: 6. This CDR3 region has 13 residues. Germline loops: CDR1 GTSNPN, CDR2 SVGIG (reference sequence).